This TCR beta chain stems from a study of blood T cell repertoires in COVID-19. Background on the study: Samples of COVID-19 (acute and convalescent) were obtained from the United States, Italy and Spain. T cells, B-cell-depleted T cells, or PBMCs provided the cDNA or gDNA that served as material.

V lost 3 bases, J lost 6 bases, and 12 bases lay in between. This CDR3 contains 13 residues. CDR1 is SGHNT, CDR2 YENEEA, per germline. In the study's own analysis: Amplifying reference gene primers gave estimates of nucleated cell counts. Generated by immunoSEQ multiplex PCR, the TCRdb table keeps only in-frame clones and is missing some. D and trimming come from the DNA, and the V and J calls and clone size come from that table. The table records about 97,000 clones, around nine tenths of them present only once. The sequenced material came from peripheral blood. The sequence was collected from a human donor in a cohort sampled during active COVID-19. This chain joins TRBV11-3 and TRBJ2-7, with D tentatively TRBD2 (6 bases). This CDR3 reads CASSLGGVSEQYF. The CDR3 region has the DNA TGTGCCAGCAGCTTGGGCGGGGTATCCGAGCAGTACTTC. The variable domain in full, with the rest retrieved from reference TRBV11-3 and TRBJ2-7, is EAGVVQSPRYKIIEKKQPVAFWCNPISGHNTLYWYLQNLGQGPELLIRYENEEAVDDSQLPKDRFSAERLKGVDSTLKIQPAELGDSAVYLCASSLGGVSEQYFGPGTRLTVT.